These 23 T cell receptor beta chains originate from one sample sequenced in a study of low-dose radiotherapy and immunotherapy resistance in tumors. Time point meaning: before trial treatment. Both TCRalpha and TCRbeta chains were reverse transcribed with V-gene-specific primers. The authors amplified TCRs for around 20 PCR cycles with a constant-region primer and a V-primer adapter. From the reads, TCRdb called clonotypes with MiXCR, one entry per CDR3 protein. The sample carries about 89,000 distinct CDR3 sequences, 8% to 10% recorded once. Sequences were derived from PBMCs, sampled before treatment. These receptors were taken from a male donor with prostate cancer.

There are many counts of this clonotype. The chain employs TRBV28 and TRBJ2-7, with 9 bases fitting TRBD2. The CDR3 has 16 amino acids. J lost 9 bases, V lost 6 bases, and 18 bases had no gene match. Germline loops: CDR1 MDHEN, CDR2 SYDVKM. The CDR3 reads CASSLTSGGLYEWQYF. The CDR3 DNA is TGTGCCAGCAGCCTGACTAGCGGAGGGCTCTACGAGTGGCAGTACTTC.

This clonotype was detected many times. The gene calls are TRBV19 and TRBJ2-5; possible D gene TRBD2, 5 bases. Trimming removed 4 bases from V and 5 bases from J, with 20 bases in between. There are 16 residues in the CDR3. Germline V CDR1 and CDR2: LNHDA, SQIVND (reference sequence). CDR3 DNA sequence: TGTGCCAGTAGTACAATAGCGACACGGATCGGCGAGACCCAGTACTTC. This codes for CASSTIATRIGETQYF.

This clonotype was seen many times. This chain joins TRBV28 and TRBJ2-6; TRBD1 aligns across 8 bases. The V gene end was trimmed by 4 bases and the J gene end by 5 bases; junction bases not matched to a gene: 10. This CDR3 is built from 17 residues. Germline assignment: CDR1 MDHEN and CDR2 SYDVKM. This CDR3 is CASSSGQGFPRANVLTF. The DNA of the CDR3 is TGTGCCAGCAGTTCCGGACAGGGTTTCCCCCGGGCCAACGTCCTGACTTTC.

This clonotype was counted ten times or more. The chain uses TRBV7-2 and TRBJ2-7; possibly TRBD1 for D (5 bases). Germline V gene sequence: CDR1 SGHTA, CDR2 FQGNSA. With 1 base removed from V and 0 bases from J, the gap between germline ends came to 10 bases. The CDR3 loop spans 15 amino acids. The CDR3 nucleotides read TGTGCCAGCAGCTTAGTAGGGGCAGTCTCCTACGAGCAGTACTTC. Amino acid sequence: CASSLVGAVSYEQYF.

In this sample, this clonotype turned up many times. This chain joins TRBV19 and TRBJ2-1; D perhaps matches TRBD2 (7 bases). V lost 8 bases to trimming and J lost 0 bases, with 14 bases between them. The CDR3 consists of 15 residues. In germline, CDR1 is LNHDA, CDR2 SQIVND (reference sequence). CDR3 coding DNA: TGTGCCAGTGGGGGGGCGGGAGACTCCTACAATGAGCAGTTCTTC. Its translation: CASGGAGDSYNEQFF.

This clonotype came up many times. The chain couples TRBV30 to TRBJ1-5; D might be TRBD1 (5 bases). CDR3 length: 13 amino acids. CDR1 and CDR2 (germline): GTSNPN, SVGIG (reference sequence). V was trimmed by 5 bases and J by 4 bases, leaving 12 bases between them. CDR3 region: CAWGPKGNQPQHF. Written as DNA, the CDR3 is TGTGCCTGGGGCCCTAAGGGGAATCAGCCCCAGCATTTT.

The V gene is TRBV5-1, the J gene TRBJ2-7; unclear D gene. V shed 4 bases and J shed 0 bases, with 8 bases lying between them. CDR1 SGHRS and CDR2 YFSETQ come from the germline V gene. The CDR3 is 13 residues long. The CDR3 is CASSQQSSYEQYF. CDR3 in DNA: TGCGCCAGCAGCCAACAGAGCTCCTACGAGCAGTACTTC. Drawing the rest from reference TRBV5-1 and TRBJ2-7, the complete variable domain is KAGVTQTPRYLIKTRGQQVTLSCSPISGHRSVSWYQQTPGQGLQFLFEYFSETQRNKGNFPGRFSGRQFSNSRSEMNVSTLELGDSALYLCASSQQSSYEQYFGPGTRLTVT.

This clonotype was counted many times. The chain employs TRBV4-2 and TRBJ1-2; D remains ambiguous. V dropped 0 bases and J dropped 6 bases, with 14 bases sitting between them. Germline V gene data show CDR1 as LGHNA and CDR2 as YNFKEQ. CDR3 length: 15 residues. Written as DNA, the CDR3 is TGTGCCAGCAGCCAAGATCCGGGAGAATATGATGGCTACACCTTC. This encodes CASSQDPGEYDGYTF.

A note on this clonotype: Given a far larger clone just one base away, this is likely a sequencing read error. The chain employs TRBV24-1 and TRBJ2-1; TRBD1 agrees at 9 bases. This CDR3 is 15 amino acids long. The ends lost 7 bases at V and 10 bases at J; junction bases unmatched: 13. Germline loops: CDR1 KGHDR, CDR2 SFDVKD. Here the CDR3 reads CATSPGTGFPYEQFF. Here the CDR3 DNA reads TGTGCCACCAGCCCTGGGACAGGGTTCCCCTACGAGCAGTTCTTC.

This clonotype was observed at least ten times. The chain couples TRBV7-2 to TRBJ1-2; D gene uncertain. The CDR3 has 16 amino acids. Trimming stripped 0 bases from V and 2 bases from J, with 13 bases between. Looked up from germline, CDR1 is SGHTA and CDR2 is FQGNSA. For the CDR3, the DNA is TGTGCCAGCAGCTTAGCCCGGACCCGGCGGAACTATGGCTACACCTTC. This sequence encodes CASSLARTRRNYGYTF. The full variable domain, rest sourced from reference TRBV7-2 and TRBJ1-2, is GAGVSQSPSNKVTEKGKDVELRCDPISGHTALYWYRQSLGQGLEFLIYFQGNSAPDKSGLPSDRFSAERTGGSVSTLTIQRTQQEDSAVYLCASSLARTRRNYGYTFGSGTRLTVV.

Many counts were recorded for this clonotype. The J gene is TRBJ1-1, the V gene TRBV6-2 or TRBV6-3, with no clear D. Per germline, CDR1 MNHEY and CDR2 SVGEGT. Trimming cost V 0 bases and J 5 bases, with 7 bases left between them. This CDR3 comprises 13 residues. This CDR3 is CASSYSAGTEAFF. The CDR3 coding sequence is TGTGCCAGCAGTTACTCGGCCGGGACTGAAGCTTTCTTT.

In its sample, this clonotype was seen many times. The gene calls are TRBV4-2 and TRBJ1-2; D perhaps matches TRBD1 (6 bases). The CDR3 loop spans 16 amino acids. V lost 5 bases and J lost 0, with 16 bases in between. Germline loops: CDR1 LGHNA, CDR2 YNFKEQ. DNA of the CDR3: TGTGCCAGCAGCTCATCCGGGGGGGCGGCTAACTATGGCTACACCTTC. Its translation is CASSSSGGAANYGYTF.

This clonotype has a count of ten or more. J is TRBJ2-3 and V is TRBV28, with D tentatively TRBD2 (6 bases). V lost 6 bases and J lost 6, with 13 bases in between. The germline V gene encodes CDR1 MDHEN and CDR2 SYDVKM. CDR3 size: 13 residues. The CDR3 nucleotides are TGTGCCAGCAGACCCGGGAGTAGCGATACGCAGTATTTT. It is translated as CASRPGSSDTQYF.

This clonotype was seen at least ten times. The rearrangement joins TRBV5-1 to TRBJ1-2, with TRBD1 identical over 7 bases. CDR1 and CDR2 from the germline V gene are SGHRS and YFSETQ. The V and J ends lost 4 bases and 0 bases, in that order; junction bases with no gene match: 9. CDR3 size: 16 residues. CDR3 sequence reads: CASSPGTASSNYGYTF. For the CDR3, the DNA is TGCGCCAGCAGCCCCGGGACAGCTAGTTCTAACTATGGCTACACCTTC.

The table lists this clonotype with many counts. V gene TRBV7-8 combines with J gene TRBJ1-5, with D possibly matching TRBD1 (6 bases). The CDR3 sequence is 15 residues long. The ends were cut back, 3 bases at V and 3 bases at J, with 12 bases in the middle. CDR1 is SGHVS, CDR2 FQNEAQ, per germline. The CDR3 region is CASSFGGDNNQPQHF. As DNA, the CDR3 is TGTGCCAGCAGCTTTGGAGGGGACAACAATCAGCCCCAGCATTTT. The full variable domain, completed using reference TRBV7-8 and TRBJ1-5, is GAGVSQSPRYKVAKRGQDVALRCDPISGHVSLFWYQQALGQGPEFLTYFQNEAQLDKSGLPSDRFFAERPEGSVSTLKIQRTQQEDSAVYLCASSFGGDNNQPQHFGDGTRLSIL.

This clonotype was counted many times. The rearrangement uses TRBV5-1 and TRBJ2-1; TRBD2 matches at 10 bases. Losses at the gene ends were 1 base for V and 7 bases for J; bases not matched to a gene: 8. The CDR3 is 16 amino acids. Germline CDR1 SGHRS, CDR2 YFSETQ. CDR3 bases: TGCGCCAGCAGCTTGTCAAGCCTAGCGGGAGTGAATGAGCAGTTCTTC. Translating it yields CASSLSSLAGVNEQFF.

This clonotype was recorded many times. V is TRBV28 and J is TRBJ2-7; 9 nucleotides align to TRBD1. The CDR3 consists of 13 residues. From germline, CDR1 is MDHEN and CDR2 SYDVKM. Germline trimming cut 7 bases from V and 3 bases from J; bases unmatched to any gene: 4. CDR3 region: CASNPGQGYEQYF. In DNA form, the CDR3 reads TGTGCCAGCAACCCGGGACAGGGCTACGAGCAGTACTTC.

At least ten counts were recorded for this clonotype. J is TRBJ2-4 and V is TRBV6-2 or TRBV6-3; TRBD1 might be the D (5 bases). Germline V CDR1 and CDR2: MNHEY, SVGEGT. The CDR3 totals 16 residues. Trimming removed 0 bases at V and 3 bases at J, with 12 bases between. CDR3 in amino acids: CASSYSPGKVKNIQYF. CDR3 coding DNA: TGTGCCAGCAGTTACTCTCCAGGGAAGGTCAAAAACATTCAGTACTTC.

This clonotype occurred many times. The chain carries TRBV18 and TRBJ1-2; D perhaps matches TRBD1 (5 bases). Germline CDR1 reads KGHSH; CDR2 reads LQKENI. Trimming removed 0 bases from V and 7 bases from J, with 9 bases in between. CDR3 size: 13 residues. CDR3 loop: CASSPPGTAGYTF. CDR3 in DNA: TGTGCCAGCTCACCACCCGGGACCGCTGGCTACACCTTC.

Ten or more counts support this clonotype. An end of the junction differs from the germline gene, which may be a read error. This chain uses TRBV4-3 with TRBJ2-7; TRBD2 might be the D (5 bases). This CDR3 is 14 amino acids long. CDR1 LGHNA and CDR2 YSLEER come from the germline V gene. The CDR3 protein is CSSSRGSGRDEQYF. In nucleotides, the CDR3 is TGCTCCAGCAGCCGGGGTTCTGGGCGGGACGAGCAGTACTTC.

As to this clonotype: Just one base apart from a much larger clone, this may be a read error. V gene TRBV19 combines with J gene TRBJ2-1, with D possibly matching TRBD1 (5 bases). Trimming pared 5 bases from V and 3 bases from J, leaving 17 bases between. The germline V gene has CDR1 LNHDA and CDR2 SQIVND (reference sequence). CDR3 length: 16 amino acids. In DNA form, the CDR3 reads TGTGCCAGTAGTTTAGTCCCCGGCACAGGCTACAATGAGCAGTTCTTC. It yields the protein CASSLVPGTGYNEQFF. Supplemented by reference TRBV19 and TRBJ2-1, the full variable domain reads DGGITQSPKYLFRKEGQNVTLSCEQNLNHDAMYWYRQDPGQGLRLIYYSQIVNDFQKGDIAEGYSVSREKKESFPLTVTSAQKNPTAFYLCASSLVPGTGYNEQFFGPGTRLTVL.

This clonotype showed up many times. The V call is TRBV29-1, the J call TRBJ1-4, with 7 positions matching TRBD1. Losses at the gene ends were 5 bases for V and 6 bases for J; bases not matched to a gene: 6. The CDR3 extends over 13 amino acids. Germline CDR1 and CDR2: SQVTM and ANQGSEA. The CDR3 DNA sequence: TGCAGCGTTCGCGGCAGGGGGGATGAAAAACTGTTTTTT. It is translated as CSVRGRGDEKLFF. The whole variable domain, filled in from reference TRBV29-1 and TRBJ1-4, reads SAVISQKPSRDICQRGTSLTIQCQVDSQVTMMFWYRQQPGQSLTLIATANQGSEATYESGFVIDKFPISRPNLTFSTLTVSNMSPEDSSIYLCSVRGRGDEKLFFGSGTQLSVL.

This clonotype was detected many times. This chain links TRBV6-5 with TRBJ2-7; 13 bases match TRBD2. Germline CDR1 MNHEY, CDR2 SVGAGI. Trimming removed 2 bases from V and 4 bases from J; junction bases left unmatched: 2. There are 15 residues in the CDR3. CDR3 amino acids: CASSYGLAGEYEQYF. CDR3 DNA sequence: TGTGCCAGCAGTTACGGACTAGCGGGAGAGTACGAGCAGTACTTC.